This T cell receptor beta chain was sequenced for a study of neoadjuvant anti-PD-1 for oral cavity cancer. Study at large: Before surgery, most patients got three to four biweekly 3 mg/kg nivolumab doses. Findings and caveats of the study: Treg/Th17 ratio rose with pretreatment blood and fell with post-treatment tumor TCRbeta clonality.

Patients had HPV-negative, locally advanced oral cavity squamous cell carcinoma. This CDR3 is 14 amino acids long. V lost 8 bases, J lost 2 bases, and 6 bases stayed unmatched. Germline V gene data show CDR1 as LGHNA and CDR2 as YSLEER. In regard to this clone: Its specificity is not known.

TCRdb's table, derived via immunoSEQ multiplex PCR, lists solely in-frame clones and lacks some. The sample gives around 34,000 clones, around nine tenths of which show up once; 3.5% is in the top ten. The receptor's source is a person aged 35-80 years with oral cavity squamous cell carcinoma. Source: PBMCs, taken before nivolumab (anti-PD-1) treatment. The genes are TRBV4-3 and TRBJ2-3; 8 nucleotides agree with TRBD1. CDR3: CASQTDRATDTQYF. DNA of the CDR3: TGCGCCAGCCAAACGGACAGGGCCACAGATACGCAGTATTTT.